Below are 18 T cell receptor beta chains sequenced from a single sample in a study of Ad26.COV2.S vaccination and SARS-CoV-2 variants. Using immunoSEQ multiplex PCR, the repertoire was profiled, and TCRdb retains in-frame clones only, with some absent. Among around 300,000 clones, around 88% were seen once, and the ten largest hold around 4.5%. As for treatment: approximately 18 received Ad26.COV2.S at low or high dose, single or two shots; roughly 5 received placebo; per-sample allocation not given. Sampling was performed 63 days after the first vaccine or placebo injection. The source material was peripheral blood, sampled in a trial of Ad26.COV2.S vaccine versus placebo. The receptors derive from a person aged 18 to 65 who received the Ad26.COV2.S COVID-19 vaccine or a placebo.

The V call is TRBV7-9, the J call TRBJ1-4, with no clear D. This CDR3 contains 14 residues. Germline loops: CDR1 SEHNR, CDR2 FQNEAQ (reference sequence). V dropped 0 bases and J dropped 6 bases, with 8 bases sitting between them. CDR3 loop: CASSLAPTDEKLFF. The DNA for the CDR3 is TGTGCCAGCAGCTTAGCTCCCACCGATGAAAAACTGTTTTTT.

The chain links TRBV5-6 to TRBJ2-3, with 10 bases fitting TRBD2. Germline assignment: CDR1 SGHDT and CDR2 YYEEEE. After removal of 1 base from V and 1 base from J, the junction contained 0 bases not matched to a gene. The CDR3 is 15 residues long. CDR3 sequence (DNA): TGTGCCAGCAGCTTGCTAGCGGGAGGCACAGATACGCAGTATTTT. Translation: CASSLLAGGTDTQYF.

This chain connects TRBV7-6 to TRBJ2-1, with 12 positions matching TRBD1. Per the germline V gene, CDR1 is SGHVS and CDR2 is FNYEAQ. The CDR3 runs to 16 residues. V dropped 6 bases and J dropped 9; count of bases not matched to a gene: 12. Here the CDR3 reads CASSQSRDRGLFEQFF. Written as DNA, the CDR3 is TGTGCCAGCAGTCAAAGCCGGGACAGGGGGCTTTTTGAGCAGTTCTTC.

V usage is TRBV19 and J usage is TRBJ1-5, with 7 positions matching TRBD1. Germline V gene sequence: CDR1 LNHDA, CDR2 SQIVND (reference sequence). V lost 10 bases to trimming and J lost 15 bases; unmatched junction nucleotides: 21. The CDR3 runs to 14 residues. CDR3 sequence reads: CATAGGTTSGDLHF. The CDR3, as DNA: TGTGCCACTGCAGGGGGAACGACCTCTGGTGACCTGCATTTT.

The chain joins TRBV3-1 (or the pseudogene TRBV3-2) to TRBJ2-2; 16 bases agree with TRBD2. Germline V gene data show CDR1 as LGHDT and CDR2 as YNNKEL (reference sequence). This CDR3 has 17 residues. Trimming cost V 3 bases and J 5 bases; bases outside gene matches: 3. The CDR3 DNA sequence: TGTGCCAGCAGCCACCCGGGACTAGCGGGAGGGACCGGGGAGCTGTTTTTT. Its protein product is CASSHPGLAGGTGELFF.

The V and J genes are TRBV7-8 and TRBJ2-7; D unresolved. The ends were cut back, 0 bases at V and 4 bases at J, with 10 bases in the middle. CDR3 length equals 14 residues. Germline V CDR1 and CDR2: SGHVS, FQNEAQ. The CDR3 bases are TGTGCCAGCAGCTTAGCGGGATACCGTTACGAGCAGTACTTC. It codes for CASSLAGYRYEQYF.

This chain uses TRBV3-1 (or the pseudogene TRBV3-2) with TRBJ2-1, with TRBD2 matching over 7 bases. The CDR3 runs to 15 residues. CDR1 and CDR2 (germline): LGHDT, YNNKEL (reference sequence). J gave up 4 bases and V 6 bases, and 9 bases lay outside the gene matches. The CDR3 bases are TGTGCCAGCAGTTTAAGGACTAGATCGTACAATGAGCAGTTCTTC. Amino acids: CASSLRTRSYNEQFF.

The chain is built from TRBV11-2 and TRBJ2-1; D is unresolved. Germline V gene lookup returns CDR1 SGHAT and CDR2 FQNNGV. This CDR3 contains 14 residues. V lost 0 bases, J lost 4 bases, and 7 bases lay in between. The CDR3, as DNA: TGTGCCAGCAGCTTAGATTTGTCTTACAATGAGCAGTTCTTC. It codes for CASSLDLSYNEQFF.

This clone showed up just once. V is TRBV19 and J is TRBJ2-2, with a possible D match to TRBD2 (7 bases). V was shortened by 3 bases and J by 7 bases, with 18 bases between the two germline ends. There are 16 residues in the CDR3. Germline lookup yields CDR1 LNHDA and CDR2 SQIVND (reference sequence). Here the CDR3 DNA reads TGTGCCAGTAGTATCGGGGGCGGGGGCCGTGGCGGGGAGCTGTTTTTT. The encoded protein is CASSIGGGGRGGELFF. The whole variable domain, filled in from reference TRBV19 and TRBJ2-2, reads DGGITQSPKYLFRKEGQNVTLSCEQNLNHDAMYWYRQDPGQGLRLIYYSQIVNDFQKGDIAEGYSVSREKKESFPLTVTSAQKNPTAFYLCASSIGGGGRGGELFFGEGSRLTVL.

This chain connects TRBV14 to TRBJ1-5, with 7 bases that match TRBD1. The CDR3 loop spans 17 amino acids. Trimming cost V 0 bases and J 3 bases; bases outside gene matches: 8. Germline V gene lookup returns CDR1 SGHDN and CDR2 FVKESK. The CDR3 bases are TGTGCCAGCAGCCAAGATCGTGACAGGGCCTCCAATCAGCCCCAGCATTTT. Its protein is CASSQDRDRASNQPQHF.

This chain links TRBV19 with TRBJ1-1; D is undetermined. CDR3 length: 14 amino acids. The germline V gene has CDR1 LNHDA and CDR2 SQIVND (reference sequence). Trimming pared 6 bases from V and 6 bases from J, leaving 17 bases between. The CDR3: CASRPGFRLSEAFF. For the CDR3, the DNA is TGTGCCAGTAGGCCCGGTTTCAGACTCTCTGAAGCTTTCTTT.

The CDR3, as DNA: TGTGCCAGCAGCTCCAATTATGCAGACAGAAATTCCTATGGCTACACCTTC. Its protein product is CASSSNYADRNSYGYTF. The V and J genes are TRBV7-9 and TRBJ1-2, with a possible D match to TRBD1 (5 bases). V was trimmed by 4 bases and J by 4 bases, leaving 22 bases between them. From germline, CDR1 is SEHNR and CDR2 FQNEAQ (reference sequence). This CDR3 has 17 amino acids.

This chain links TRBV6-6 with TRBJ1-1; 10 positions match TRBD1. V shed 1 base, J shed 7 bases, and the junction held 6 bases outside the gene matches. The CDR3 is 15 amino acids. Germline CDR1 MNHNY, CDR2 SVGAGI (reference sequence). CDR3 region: CASSYLGQGRDEAFF. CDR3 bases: TGTGCCAGCAGTTACTTGGGACAGGGGCGAGATGAAGCTTTCTTT.

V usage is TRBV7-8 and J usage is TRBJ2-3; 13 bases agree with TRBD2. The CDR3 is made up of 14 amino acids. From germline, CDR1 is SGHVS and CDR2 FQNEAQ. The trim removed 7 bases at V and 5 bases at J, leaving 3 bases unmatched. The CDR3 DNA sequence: TGTGCCAGCAAACTAGCGGGGGGGGTAGATACGCAGTATTTT. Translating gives CASKLAGGVDTQYF.

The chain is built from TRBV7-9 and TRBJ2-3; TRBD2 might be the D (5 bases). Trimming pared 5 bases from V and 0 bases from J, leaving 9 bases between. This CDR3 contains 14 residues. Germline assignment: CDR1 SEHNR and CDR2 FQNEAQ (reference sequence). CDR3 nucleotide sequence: TGTGCCAGCAGCGCCAGCGGTAGCACAGATACGCAGTATTTT. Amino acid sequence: CASSASGSTDTQYF.

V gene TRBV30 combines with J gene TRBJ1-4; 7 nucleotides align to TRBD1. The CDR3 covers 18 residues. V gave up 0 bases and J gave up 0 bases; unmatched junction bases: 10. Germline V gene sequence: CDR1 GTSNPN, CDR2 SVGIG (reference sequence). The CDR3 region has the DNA TGTGCCTGGAGTGTCAGAGGCGGGGGGACAGCAACTAATGAAAAACTGTTTTTT. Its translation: CAWSVRGGGTATNEKLFF.

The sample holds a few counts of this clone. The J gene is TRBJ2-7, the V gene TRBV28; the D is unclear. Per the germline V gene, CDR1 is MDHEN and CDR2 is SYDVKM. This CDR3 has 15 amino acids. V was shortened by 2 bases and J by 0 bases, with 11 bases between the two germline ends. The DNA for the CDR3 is TGTGCCAGCAGTTTAGACCTCGGTGTCTCCTACGAGCAGTACTTC. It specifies CASSLDLGVSYEQYF.

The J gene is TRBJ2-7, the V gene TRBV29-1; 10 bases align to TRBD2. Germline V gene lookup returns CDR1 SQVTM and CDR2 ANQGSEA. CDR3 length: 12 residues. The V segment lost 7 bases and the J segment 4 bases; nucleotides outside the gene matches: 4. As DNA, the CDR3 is TGCAGCGCACGGACTAGCGGTTACGAGCAGTACTTC. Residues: CSARTSGYEQYF.